This TCR beta chain was captured in a study of shared clonotypes between healthy human individuals. In germline, CDR1 is MGHDK, CDR2 SYGVNS. V dropped 6 bases and J dropped 4; count of bases not matched to a gene: 16. The CDR3 is 18 amino acids. The data were produced by immunoSEQ multiplex PCR, yet TCRdb's version contains in-frame clones alone and is incomplete. Here the sample spans about 680,000 clones, around 78% being singletons. The clonotype comes from a woman between 25 and 40 years old in good health. The V call is TRBV25-1, the J call TRBJ2-1; 9 nucleotides line up with TRBD2. The sequenced sample consisted of memory CD4+ T cells sorted from blood. Subset of the sample: CD45RA-negative fraction. CDR3 coding DNA: TGTGCCAGCAGCGTAATAGAGACTAGCGGAGATCTTTACAATGAGCAGTTCTTC. This codes for CASSVIETSGDLYNEQFF.